The 29 T cell receptor beta chains below were found in one sample sequenced in a study of OX40 agonist ivuxolimab in advanced cancers. Sequenced by immunoSEQ multiplex PCR; TCRdb stores in-frame clones only, minus some. The sample lists roughly 86,000 clones; approximately 90% were seen once. Sequencing was performed on CD4+ or CD8+ T cells sorted from blood, taken in a trial of the OX40 agonist ivuxolimab. The source of these receptors is an adult with an advanced solid tumor such as melanoma, head and neck, liver or kidney cancer.

V is TRBV9 and J is TRBJ2-1; a possible D gene is TRBD2 (6 bases). CDR3 length: 13 amino acids. Germline V gene lookup returns CDR1 SGDLS and CDR2 YYNGEE. With 3 bases removed from V and 5 bases from J, the gap between germline ends came to 9 bases. In DNA form, the CDR3 reads TGTGCCAGCAGCGCGGGAGTCAACAATGAGCAGTTCTTC. This gives the protein CASSAGVNNEQFF.

The genes are TRBV6-5 and TRBJ1-4; TRBD1 matches at 10 bases. The CDR3 contains 15 residues. Per the germline V gene, CDR1 is MNHEY and CDR2 is SVGAGI. V shed 0 bases, J shed 10 bases, and the junction held 5 bases outside the gene matches. The CDR3 nucleotides read TGTGCCAGCAGTTACTCCGGGACAGGGGTAGGAAAACTGTTTTTT. Translating gives CASSYSGTGVGKLFF.

The rearrangement joins TRBV27 to TRBJ1-6; D is ambiguous. CDR1 MNHEY and CDR2 SMNVEV come from the germline V gene (reference sequence). V was pared by 7 bases and J by 7 bases, with 17 bases between. The length of the CDR3 is 15 residues. CDR3 DNA sequence: TGTGCCAGCAACCCCTCGAGGGTCCTGAATTCACCCCTCCACTTT. This encodes CASNPSRVLNSPLHF.

The genes are TRBV27 and TRBJ2-1; 9 bases agree with TRBD2. The CDR3 extends over 16 amino acids. Germline values: CDR1 MNHEY, CDR2 SMNVEV (reference sequence). V shed 6 bases and J 2 bases; nucleotides not matched to a gene: 8. CDR3 bases: TGTGCCAGCAGCCCGACTAGCGGAGGACCCTACAATGAGCAGTTCTTC. This encodes CASSPTSGGPYNEQFF.

This clone has a single count. The J gene is TRBJ2-1, the V gene TRBV19; 13 bases are a match to TRBD2. The germline V gene encodes CDR1 LNHDA and CDR2 SQIVND (reference sequence). V dropped 6 bases and J dropped 9; count of bases not matched to a gene: 17. The CDR3 has 18 amino acids. The CDR3 region has the DNA TGTGCCAGTAGCCCAATACTAGCGGGAGGGCCTTTGAGGAGTGAGCAGTTCTTC. It is translated as CASSPILAGGPLRSEQFF.

The chain employs TRBV15 and TRBJ1-1; perhaps TRBD1 as D (5 bases). In germline, CDR1 is LNHNV, CDR2 YYDKDF (reference sequence). The V and J ends lost 0 bases and 6 bases respectively, with 11 bases between them. CDR3 length: 14 amino acids. CDR3: CATSRDWGSPEAFF. CDR3 DNA sequence: TGTGCCACCAGCAGAGATTGGGGGTCCCCTGAAGCTTTCTTT.

This clone was seen a single time. The chain recombines TRBV5-6 with TRBJ2-5; 10 bases agree with TRBD1. CDR3 length equals 17 residues. V lost 5 bases to trimming and J lost 2 bases; unmatched junction nucleotides: 12. CDR1 SGHDT and CDR2 YYEEEE come from the germline V gene. The CDR3 sequence: CASRQRLGTGAQETQYF. In DNA, the CDR3 is TGTGCCAGCAGACAACGGCTCGGGACAGGGGCACAAGAGACCCAGTACTTC.

The genes are TRBV7-2 and TRBJ1-3; no reliable D call. The V and J ends lost 0 bases and 0 bases respectively, with 3 bases between them. This CDR3 region has 14 residues. Germline V gene data show CDR1 as SGHTA and CDR2 as FQGNSA. The CDR3 DNA follows: TGTGCCAGCAGCTTAGCTGGCTCTGGAAACACCATATATTTT. It encodes CASSLAGSGNTIYF.

The rearrangement links TRBV2 to TRBJ1-2; D unresolved. With 5 bases removed from V and 8 bases from J, the gap between germline ends came to 12 bases. CDR3 length equals 12 residues. CDR1 is SNHLY, CDR2 FYNNEI, per germline. The DNA for the CDR3 is TGTGCCAGCAGTCTCCGGGCTGAGGGCTACACCTTC. Translating it yields CASSLRAEGYTF.

This clone was seen a single time. V gene TRBV27 combines with J gene TRBJ1-1; D possibly corresponds to TRBD1 (5 bases). Germline assignment: CDR1 MNHEY and CDR2 SMNVEV (reference sequence). The CDR3 has 15 amino acids. Trimming took 1 base from V and 1 from J, leaving 10 bases between them. The CDR3 region has the DNA TGTGCCAGCAGTTTATTCGGGGGGGGGAACACTGAAGCTTTCTTT. Protein product: CASSLFGGGNTEAFF.

V usage is TRBV5-6 and J usage is TRBJ2-1; D remains unclear. The germline V gene encodes CDR1 SGHDT and CDR2 YYEEEE. Trimming removed 3 bases from V and 4 bases from J, with 11 bases in between. The CDR3 consists of 14 residues. CDR3 in amino acids: CASSSLPRYNEQFF. CDR3 DNA: TGTGCCAGCAGCTCCCTCCCAAGGTACAATGAGCAGTTCTTC.

The V gene is TRBV19, the J gene TRBJ2-2; D uncertain. This CDR3 has 16 residues. The germline V gene has CDR1 LNHDA and CDR2 SQIVND (reference sequence). Between the trimmed V and J ends, which lost 5 bases and 0 bases, there was a span of 13 bases. The CDR3 DNA follows: TGTGCCAGTAGTGAGACTGTCTACGCGAACACCGGGGAGCTGTTTTTT. Amino acids: CASSETVYANTGELFF.

The chain recombines TRBV18 with TRBJ2-5; D is unclear. CDR1 is KGHSH, CDR2 LQKENI, per germline. The CDR3 sequence is 11 residues long. The V end was cut by 5 bases, the J end by 2 bases, with 3 bases between. The CDR3 sequence: CASSSQETQYF. CDR3 sequence (DNA): TGTGCCAGCTCATCACAAGAGACCCAGTACTTC.

The chain is built from TRBV28 and TRBJ2-1; the match to TRBD2 covers 7 bases. Germline CDR1 and CDR2: MDHEN and SYDVKM. J lost 7 bases, V lost 6 bases, and 12 bases had no gene match. The CDR3 is made up of 15 amino acids. CDR3 amino acids: CASSPSGGSTNEQFF. CDR3 nucleotides: TGTGCCAGCAGCCCCAGCGGCGGGAGTACGAATGAGCAGTTCTTC.

The chain employs TRBV6-6 and TRBJ2-7, with 10 bases that match TRBD2. Per the germline V gene, CDR1 is MNHNY and CDR2 is SVGAGI (reference sequence). The length of the CDR3 is 14 residues. Germline trimming cut 2 bases from V and 7 bases from J; bases unmatched to any gene: 5. In DNA form, the CDR3 reads TGTGCCAGCAGTTACAGCGGGAGGGCCCCTGAGCAGTACTTC. Protein sequence: CASSYSGRAPEQYF.

This clone showed up just once. The chain has TRBV10-3 and TRBJ2-7, with TRBD2 identical over 7 bases. The germline CDR1 and CDR2 sequences are ENHRY and SYGVKD. This CDR3 has 12 amino acids. The ends lost 10 bases at V and 6 bases at J; junction bases unmatched: 9. CDR3 protein: CATQWEGTEQYF. CDR3 DNA sequence: TGTGCCACCCAATGGGAGGGGACCGAGCAGTACTTC.

The J gene is TRBJ2-1, the V gene TRBV1; the DNA was not used to check the table's D call, TRBD2. TRBV1 is recorded as a pseudogene. This CDR3 region has 19 residues. The CDR3 region is CTSSRDGTSGLRSYNEQFF. In DNA, the CDR3 is TGCACCAGCAGCCGAGACGGGACTAGCGGGTTAAGGTCCTACAATGAGCAGTTCTTC.

This clone has more than one count but fewer than ten. This chain connects TRBV4-1 to TRBJ1-5, with 7 bases that match TRBD1. The CDR3 sequence is 14 residues long. Germline CDR1 and CDR2: MGHRA and YSYEKL. After removal of 2 bases from V and 5 bases from J, the junction contained 3 bases not matched to a gene. This CDR3 reads CASSQSQGYQPQHF. In nucleotides, the CDR3 is TGCGCCAGCAGCCAATCACAGGGGTATCAGCCCCAGCATTTT.

This sequence joins TRBV6-6 and TRBJ2-5; 10 bases map to TRBD1. The J call is doubtful: the DNA matches TRBJ2-7 better. The CDR3 spans 16 residues. The germline CDR1 and CDR2 sequences are MNHNY and SVGAGI (reference sequence). The CDR3 reads CASSHSGGQGIYEQYF. CDR3 bases: TGTGCCAGCAGCCACTCAGGGGGACAGGGGATTTACGAGCAGTACTTC.

The chain combines TRBV27 with TRBJ2-7; 10 nucleotides agree with TRBD2. J gave up 4 bases and V 7 bases, and 1 base lay outside the gene matches. The CDR3 is 12 residues long. Germline values: CDR1 MNHEY, CDR2 SMNVEV (reference sequence). CDR3 loop: CASTAGGYEQYF. The CDR3 DNA reads TGTGCCAGCACAGCGGGAGGGTACGAGCAGTACTTC.

This sequence joins TRBV27 and TRBJ1-2; D possibly corresponds to TRBD1 (6 bases). The CDR3 is 11 residues long. V gave up 6 bases and J gave up 5 bases, with 7 bases separating them. The germline V gene encodes CDR1 MNHEY and CDR2 SMNVEV (reference sequence). DNA for the CDR3: TGTGCCAGCAGCCAGGGGTATGGCTACACCTTC. Its translation: CASSQGYGYTF.

The chain has TRBV7-9 and TRBJ1-2; D gene ambiguous. The CDR3 has 12 amino acids. Trimming removed 5 bases at V and 6 bases at J, with 10 bases between. Germline V gives CDR1 SEHNR, CDR2 FQNEAQ (reference sequence). The CDR3 reads CASSPEDHGYTF. CDR3 DNA sequence: TGTGCCAGCAGCCCAGAGGATCATGGCTACACCTTC.

The J gene is TRBJ1-2, the V gene TRBV6-4; a possible D gene is TRBD1 (5 bases). V lost 4 bases to trimming and J lost 10 bases, with 13 bases between them. Germline V gives CDR1 MRHNA, CDR2 SNTAGT. This CDR3 contains 12 residues. CDR3 bases: TGTGCCAGCAGTGGCTCGCCAGGGCACTACACCTTC. Encoded protein: CASSGSPGHYTF.

The chain couples TRBV30 to TRBJ2-1, with D unclear. V was trimmed by 3 bases and J by 6 bases, leaving 6 bases between them. The germline gives CDR1 GTSNPN, CDR2 SVGIG (reference sequence). The CDR3 is made up of 11 amino acids. The CDR3 DNA reads as TGTGCCTGGAGCCCAGTCAATGAGCAGTTCTTC. It codes for CAWSPVNEQFF. The full variable domain, rest sourced from reference TRBV30 and TRBJ2-1, is SQTIHQWPATLVQPVGSPLSLECTVEGTSNPNLYWYRQAAGRGLQLLFYSVGIGQISSEVPQNLSASRPQDRQFILSSKKLLLSDSGFYLCAWSPVNEQFFGPGTRLTVL.

The V and J genes are TRBV6-4 and TRBJ2-7; 9 nucleotides match TRBD2. Trimming cost V 4 bases and J 2 bases; bases outside gene matches: 18. The CDR3 loop spans 19 amino acids. In germline, CDR1 is MRHNA, CDR2 SNTAGT. Here the CDR3 reads CASSAPKWGSGSGTYEQYF. The CDR3 coding sequence is TGTGCCAGCAGTGCCCCAAAGTGGGGTAGCGGGAGTGGAACCTACGAGCAGTACTTC.

The V gene is TRBV29-1, the J gene TRBJ2-2; 8 bases fit TRBD2. Unmatched junction bases numbered 2, after V lost 3 bases and J lost 5 bases. Germline CDR1 is SQVTM and CDR2 is ANQGSEA. This CDR3 is 13 amino acids long. The CDR3 DNA reads as TGCAGCGTTGACCAGCGGGAGACCGGGGAGCTGTTTTTT. Residues: CSVDQRETGELFF.

CDR3 sequence reads: CASSLGARYEQYF. The CDR3 DNA reads TGTGCCAGCAGCTTGGGGGCCAGGTACGAGCAGTACTTC. The chain carries TRBV5-4 and TRBJ2-5; D gene ambiguous. TRBJ2-7 matches the DNA end more closely, so the J call is doubtful. The CDR3 runs 13 residues. Germline V lookup: CDR1 SGHNT, CDR2 YYREEE (reference sequence).

The chain recombines TRBV11-2 with TRBJ1-1, with D unclear. Germline-derived CDR1 and CDR2 are SGHAT and FQNNGV. This CDR3 has 13 residues. The V end lost 6 bases, the J end lost 5 bases, and 13 bases lay between the germline ends. The CDR3 DNA reads TGTGCCAGCAGTTCATCCACCTCGACTGAAGCTTTCTTT. Amino acids: CASSSSTSTEAFF.

V gene TRBV11-3 combines with J gene TRBJ2-1, with 7 bases matching TRBD2. Germline loops: CDR1 SGHNT, CDR2 YENEEA. This CDR3 region has 15 residues. Trimming cost V 8 bases and J 2 bases; bases outside gene matches: 9. This CDR3 reads CASVPAGYPYNEQFF. The CDR3 DNA reads as TGTGCCAGCGTCCCAGCGGGGTACCCCTACAATGAGCAGTTCTTC.